Described below is a single TCR beta chain sequence and its context. Its cognate antigen is unknown. This entry belongs to a study of cytomegalovirus exposure and HLA in healthy donors. Vbeta (60) and Jbeta (13) primers were used in the PCR. Clones were read by immunoSEQ multiplex PCR, and TCRdb kept only the in-frame ones, dropping some. The top ten hold more than 6.5% of the sample, which has 95,000 to 150,000 clones, 50% to 80% seen once. Study-level results: A later analysis linked a missense variant in DCLRE1C to the trimming of TCR beta V and J genes.

V dropped 4 bases and J dropped 2 bases, with 10 bases sitting between them. The CDR3 has 14 residues. CDR1 and CDR2 from the germline V gene are SGDLS and YYNGEE. The TCR comes from a woman between 35 and 50 years old in good health and CMV-seropositive. Sequencing was performed on PBMCs. The chain carries TRBV9 and TRBJ1-5; D is perhaps TRBD1 (6 bases). CDR3 DNA sequence: TGTGCCAGCAGCCCTGGGGGCGGCAATCAGCCCCAGCATTTT. This codes for CASSPGGGNQPQHF. Variable domain in full (rest from reference TRBV9 and TRBJ1-5): DSGVTQTPKHLITATGQRVTLRCSPRSGDLSVYWYQQSLDQGLQFLIQYYNGEERAKGNILERFSAQQFPDLHSELNLSSLELGDSALYFCASSPGGGNQPQHFGDGTRLSIL.